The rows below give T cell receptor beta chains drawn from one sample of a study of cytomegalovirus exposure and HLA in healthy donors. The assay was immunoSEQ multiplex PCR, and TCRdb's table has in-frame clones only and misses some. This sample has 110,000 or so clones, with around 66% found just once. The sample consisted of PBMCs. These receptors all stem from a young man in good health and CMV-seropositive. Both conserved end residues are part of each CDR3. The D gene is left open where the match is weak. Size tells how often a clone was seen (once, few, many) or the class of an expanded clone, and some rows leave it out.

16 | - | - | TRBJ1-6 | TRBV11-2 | CASSLFVGAKNSPLHF | TGTGCCAGCAGCTTATTTGTGGGGGCGAAGAATTCACCCCTCCACTTT
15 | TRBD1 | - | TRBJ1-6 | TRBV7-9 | CASSLQGQGLSPLHF | TGTGCCAGCAGCTTGCAGGGACAGGGGCTGTCACCCCTCCACTTT
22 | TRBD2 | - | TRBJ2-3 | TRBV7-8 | CASSLAIRGRLAGGMSTDTQYF | TGTGCCAGCAGCTTAGCGATCCGGGGGCGACTAGCGGGGGGGATGAGCACAGATACGCAGTATTTT
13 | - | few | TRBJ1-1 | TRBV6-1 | CASSVTGNTEAFF | TGTGCCAGCAGTGTCACGGGGAACACTGAAGCTTTCTTT
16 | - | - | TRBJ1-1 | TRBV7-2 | CASSLVARVMNTEAFF | TGTGCCAGCAGCTTAGTTGCCAGGGTCATGAACACTGAAGCTTTCTTT
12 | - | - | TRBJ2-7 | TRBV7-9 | CASTPAGYEQYF | TGTGCCAGCACCCCGGCAGGCTACGAGCAGTACTTC
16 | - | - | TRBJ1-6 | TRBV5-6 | CASGETGQANNSPLHF | TGTGCCAGCGGGGAAACAGGCCAAGCCAATAATTCACCCCTCCACTTT
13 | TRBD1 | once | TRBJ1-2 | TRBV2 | CASSATGPRGYTF | TGTGCCAGCAGTGCGACAGGGCCCCGCGGCTACACCTTC
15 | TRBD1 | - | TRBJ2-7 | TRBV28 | CASSSPGQGSYEQYF | TGTGCCAGCAGTTCCCCCGGACAGGGATCCTACGAGCAGTACTTC
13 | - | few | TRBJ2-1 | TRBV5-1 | CASSPQGFDEQFF | TGCGCCAGCAGCCCACAGGGTTTCGATGAGCAGTTCTTC
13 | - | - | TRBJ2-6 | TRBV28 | CASMRSGANVLTF | TGTGCCAGCATGCGCTCTGGGGCCAACGTCCTGACTTTC
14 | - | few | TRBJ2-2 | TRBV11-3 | CASSLQGNTGELFF | TGTGCCAGCAGCTTGCAGGGGAACACCGGGGAGCTGTTTTTT
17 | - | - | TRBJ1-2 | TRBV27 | CASSPSNFVRGADSYTF | TGTGCCAGCAGTCCCTCGAATTTTGTTCGGGGGGCGGACAGCTACACCTTC
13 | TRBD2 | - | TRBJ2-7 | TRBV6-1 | CAMGLGGSYEQYF | TGTGCGATGGGTCTCGGGGGGTCTTACGAGCAGTACTTC
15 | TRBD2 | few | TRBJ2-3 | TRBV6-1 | CASRTSGATTDTQYF | TGTGCCAGCCGGACTAGCGGGGCGACCACAGATACGCAGTATTTT
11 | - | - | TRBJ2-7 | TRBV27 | CASSGAYEQYF | TGTGCCAGCAGCGGGGCCTACGAGCAGTACTTC
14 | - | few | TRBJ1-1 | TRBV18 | CASSLKTGNTEAFF | TGTGCCAGCTCTTTGAAGACAGGGAACACTGAAGCTTTCTTT
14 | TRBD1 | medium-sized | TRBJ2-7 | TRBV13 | CASSSGTGAGEQYF | TGTGCCAGCAGCTCCGGGACAGGGGCAGGCGAGCAGTACTTC
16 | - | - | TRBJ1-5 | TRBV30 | CAWSPGQTNSNQPQHF | TGTGCCTGGAGTCCCGGACAGACTAATAGCAATCAGCCCCAGCATTTT
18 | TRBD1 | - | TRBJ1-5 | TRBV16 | CASSPPRTGQWFDQPQHF | TGTGCCAGCAGCCCTCCCCGGACAGGTCAGTGGTTCGATCAGCCCCAGCATTTT
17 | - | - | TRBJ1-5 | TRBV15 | CATSRDPRDSSNQPQHF | TGTGCCACCAGCAGAGATCCGAGAGACTCGAGCAATCAGCCCCAGCATTTT
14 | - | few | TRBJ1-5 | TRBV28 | CASSPTREPQPQHF | TGTGCCAGCAGCCCCACCCGGGAGCCCCAGCCCCAGCATTTT
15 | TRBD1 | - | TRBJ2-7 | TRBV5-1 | CASSLSHRGPYEQYF | TGCGCCAGCAGCTTGAGTCACAGGGGCCCCTACGAGCAGTACTTC
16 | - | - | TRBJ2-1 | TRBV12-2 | CASRSGDRGSYNEQFF | TGTGCAAGTCGCTCGGGAGACCGCGGCTCCTACAATGAGCAGTTCTTC
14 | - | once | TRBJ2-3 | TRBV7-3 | CASSLMAAADTQYF | TGTGCCAGCAGCTTAATGGCGGCCGCGGATACGCAGTATTTT
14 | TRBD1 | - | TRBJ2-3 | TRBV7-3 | CASSQLQGSDTQYF | TGTGCCAGCAGCCAACTACAGGGGTCAGATACGCAGTATTTT
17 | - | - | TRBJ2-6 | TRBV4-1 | CASSQDRGFSGANVLTF | TGCGCCAGCAGCCAAGACCGCGGGTTCTCTGGGGCCAACGTCCTGACTTTC
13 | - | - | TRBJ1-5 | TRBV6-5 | CASSYSVGQPQHF | TGTGCCAGCAGTTACTCGGTCGGGCAGCCCCAGCATTTT
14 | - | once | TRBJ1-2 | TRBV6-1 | CASSVLPGHYGYTF | TGTGCCAGCAGTGTATTACCAGGGCACTATGGCTACACCTTC
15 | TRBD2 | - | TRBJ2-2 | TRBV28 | CASRRGGLGIGELFF | TGTGCCAGCAGGCGGGGGGGGCTGGGAATCGGGGAGCTGTTTTTT
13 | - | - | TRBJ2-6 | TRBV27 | CASSLRGIGVLTF | TGTGCCAGCAGTTTACGGGGGATCGGCGTCCTGACTTTC
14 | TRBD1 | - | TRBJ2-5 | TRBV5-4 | CASRRDRPQETQYF | TGTGCCAGCAGGAGGGACAGGCCACAAGAGACCCAGTACTTC
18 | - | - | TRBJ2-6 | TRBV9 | CASSSKGGELLGANVLTF | TGTGCCAGCAGCTCCAAAGGAGGGGAACTTTTAGGGGCCAACGTCCTGACTTTC
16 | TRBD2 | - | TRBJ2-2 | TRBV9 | CASSVVVAGGTGELFF | TGTGCCAGCAGCGTAGTAGTAGCCGGGGGGACCGGGGAGCTGTTTTTT
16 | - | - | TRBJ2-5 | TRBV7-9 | CASSGDYSALHETQYF | TGTGCCAGCAGCGGAGACTACAGTGCCCTCCACGAGACCCAGTACTTC
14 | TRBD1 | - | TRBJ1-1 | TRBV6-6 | CASSLRGEYTEAFF | TGTGCCAGCAGCCTCAGGGGGGAATACACTGAAGCTTTCTTT
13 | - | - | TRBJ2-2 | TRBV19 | CASSIGASGELFF | TGTGCCAGTAGTATTGGGGCATCCGGGGAGCTGTTTTTT
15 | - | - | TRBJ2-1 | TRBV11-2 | CASSLARAGFNEQFF | TGTGCCAGCAGCTTAGCGCGAGCAGGTTTCAATGAGCAGTTCTTC
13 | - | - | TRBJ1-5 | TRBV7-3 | CASSLDTNQPQHF | TGTGCCAGCAGCTTAGACACCAATCAGCCCCAGCATTTT
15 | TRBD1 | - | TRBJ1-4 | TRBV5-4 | CASSIRQGAGEKLFF | TGTGCCAGCAGCATTAGACAGGGGGCAGGGGAAAAACTGTTTTTT
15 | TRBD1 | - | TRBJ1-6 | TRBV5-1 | CASSLTGGYNSPLHF | TGCGCCAGCAGCTTGACAGGGGGTTATAATTCACCCCTCCACTTT
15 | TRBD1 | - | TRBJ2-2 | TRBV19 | CASSIKGAQTGELFF | TGTGCCAGTAGTATAAAGGGGGCGCAAACCGGGGAGCTGTTTTTT
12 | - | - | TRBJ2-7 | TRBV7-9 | CASSLAWDNQYF | TGTGCCAGCAGCCTGGCTTGGGACAATCAGTACTTC
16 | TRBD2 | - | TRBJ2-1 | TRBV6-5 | CASSYSGLAGGNEQFF | TGTGCCAGCAGTTACTCAGGGCTAGCGGGGGGAAATGAGCAGTTCTTC
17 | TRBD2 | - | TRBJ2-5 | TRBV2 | CASSEALAGGNQETQYF | TGTGCCAGCAGTGAAGCGCTAGCGGGGGGGAACCAAGAGACCCAGTACTTC
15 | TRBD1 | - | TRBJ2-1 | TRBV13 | CASSSRTGNYNEQFF | TGTGCCAGCAGCTCACGGACAGGGAACTACAATGAGCAGTTCTTC
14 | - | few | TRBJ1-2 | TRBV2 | CASKLTQQHYGYTF | TGTGCCAGCAAGCTTACCCAACAGCACTATGGCTACACCTTC
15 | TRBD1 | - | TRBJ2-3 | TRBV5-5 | CASSVTGSSADTQYF | TGTGCCAGCAGCGTGACAGGGAGTTCTGCAGATACGCAGTATTTT
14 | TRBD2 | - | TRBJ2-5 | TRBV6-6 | CASSWSRGGETQYF | TGTGCCAGCAGCTGGTCCCGGGGAGGGGAGACCCAGTACTTC
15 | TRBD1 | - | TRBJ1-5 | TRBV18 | CASSPTGVGNQPQHF | TGTGCCAGCTCACCCACAGGGGTGGGCAATCAGCCCCAGCATTTT
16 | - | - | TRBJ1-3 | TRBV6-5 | CASSYHPGSSGNTIYF | TGTGCCAGCAGTTATCATCCGGGGAGCTCTGGAAACACCATATATTTT
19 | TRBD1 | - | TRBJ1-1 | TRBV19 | CASSPGSGTGTYLNTEAFF | TGTGCCAGTAGTCCGGGCTCCGGGACAGGGACCTATCTGAACACTGAAGCTTTCTTT
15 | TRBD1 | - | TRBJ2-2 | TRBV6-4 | CASSAGQGDTGELFF | TGTGCCAGCAGTGCAGGACAGGGTGACACCGGGGAGCTGTTTTTT
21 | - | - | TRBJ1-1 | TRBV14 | CASSRLNKFNRAEGYSPSAFF | TGTGCCAGCAGCCGACTCAACAAATTCAACAGGGCTGAGGGTTATTCCCCTTCAGCTTTCTTT
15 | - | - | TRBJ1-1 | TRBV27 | CASSLSMQGTTEAFF | TGTGCCAGCAGTTTATCGATGCAGGGAACCACTGAAGCTTTCTTT
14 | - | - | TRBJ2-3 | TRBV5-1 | CASSLEGKGNTQYF | TGCGCCAGCAGCTTGGAGGGGAAAGGAAATACGCAGTATTTT
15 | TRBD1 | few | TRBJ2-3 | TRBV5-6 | CASSQGQVNTDTQYF | TGTGCCAGCAGCCAGGGACAGGTTAACACAGATACGCAGTATTTT
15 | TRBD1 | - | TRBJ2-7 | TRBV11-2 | CASSLGPGQGYEQYF | TGTGCCAGCAGCTTAGGTCCGGGACAGGGCTACGAGCAGTACTTC
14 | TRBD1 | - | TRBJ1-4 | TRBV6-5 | CASSSSGGNEKLFF | TGTGCCAGCTCCTCTTCAGGGGGGAACGAAAAACTGTTTTTT
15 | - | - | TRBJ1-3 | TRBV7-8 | CASSLGGNSGNTIYF | TGTGCCAGCAGCTTAGGAGGGAACTCTGGAAACACCATATATTTT